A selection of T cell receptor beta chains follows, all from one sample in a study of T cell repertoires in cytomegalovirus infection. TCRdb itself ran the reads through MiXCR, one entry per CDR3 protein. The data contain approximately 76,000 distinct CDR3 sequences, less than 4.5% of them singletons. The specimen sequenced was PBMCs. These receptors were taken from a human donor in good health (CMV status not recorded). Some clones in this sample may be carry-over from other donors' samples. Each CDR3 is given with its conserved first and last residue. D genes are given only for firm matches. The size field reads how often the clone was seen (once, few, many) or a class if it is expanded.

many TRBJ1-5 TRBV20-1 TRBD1 CSAQQGASNQPQHF TGCAGTGCTCAACAGGGGGCGAGCAATCAGCCCCAGCATTTT
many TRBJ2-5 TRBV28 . CASSSYRETQYF TGTGCCAGCAGTTCCTATCGAGAGACCCAGTACTTC
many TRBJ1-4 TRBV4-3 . CASSQDLRSVGEKLFF TGCGCCAGCAGCCAAGATCTTCGGTCGGTGGGAGAAAAACTGTTTTTT
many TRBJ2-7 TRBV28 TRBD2 CASSSGGETYEQYF TGTGCCAGCAGCAGCGGGGGAGAGACCTACGAGCAGTACTTC
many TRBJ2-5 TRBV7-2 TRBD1 CASSSLYRGETQYF TGTGCCAGCAGCTCCTTATACAGGGGCGAGACCCAGTACTTC
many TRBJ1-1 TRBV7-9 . CASSLGKGGRNTEAFF TGTGCCAGCAGCTTAGGGAAGGGAGGACGGAACACTGAAGCTTTCTTT
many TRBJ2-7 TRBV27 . CASSTPSSYEQYF TGTGCCAGCAGTACACCGTCCTCCTACGAGCAGTACTTC
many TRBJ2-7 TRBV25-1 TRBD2 CASSRGGTYEQYF TGTGCCAGCAGTCGGGGGGGTACCTACGAGCAGTACTTC
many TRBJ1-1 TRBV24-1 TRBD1 CATSDFIHRGGAFF TGTGCCACCAGTGATTTTATCCACAGGGGGGGAGCTTTCTTT
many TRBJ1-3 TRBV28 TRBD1 CASSGTGDRNTIYF TGTGCCAGCAGTGGGACAGGGGATCGAAACACCATATATTTT
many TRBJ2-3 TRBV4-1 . CASSQEADRRPADTQYF TGCGCCAGCAGCCAAGAAGCGGACAGAAGACCAGCAGATACGCAGTATTTT